The T cell receptor (beta chain) under discussion was sequenced for a study of low-dose radiotherapy and immunotherapy resistance in tumors. Study overall: Cohort 1 was treated with 0.5 Gy per fraction at 2-week intervals, amounting to 6.5 Gy overall.

Trimming took off 8 bases at V and 1 base at J, with 8 bases between the two ends. Germline CDR1 SGHTA, CDR2 FQGTGA. This CDR3 spans 13 amino acids. This clonotype was counted ten times or more. With TRAV- and TRBV-specific primers, first-strand cDNA was made, covering the alpha and beta chains. The authors ran around 20 PCR cycles to amplify TCRs with a constant-region primer and V-primer adapter. TCRdb ran MiXCR on the reads and lists one entry per CDR3 protein. Of tens of thousands of distinct CDR3 sequences in the sample, under 20% are singletons; the top ten hold less than 1.5%. Stated time point: after trial treatment. Treatment indicated: LDRT plus nivolumab, ipilimumab, low-dose cyclophosphamide and aspirin (RACIN trial).

The clonotype comes from a male donor with prostate cancer. V is TRBV7-3 and J is TRBJ2-2, with D possibly called TRBD1 or TRBD2 (5 bases each). Sequencing was performed on PBMCs, taken after low-dose radiotherapy plus immunotherapy. The CDR3 DNA follows: TGTGCCAGCGGGGGAATGAACACCGGGGAGCTGTTTTTT. It yields the protein CASGGMNTGELFF.